This T cell receptor beta chain was identified during a study of brain T cells in children with intractable seizures. At least one anti-epileptic drug was given before surgery. For this clone: Its antigen is not identified.

The protocol was immunoSEQ multiplex PCR, while the TCRdb copy is restricted to in-frame clones and leaves out a portion. This table has fewer than 85,000 clones, approximately 94% appearing once. Broader study findings: Viral specificity was inferred only from CDR3 similarity; HCMV serostatus was unknown.

CDR1 SGHAT and CDR2 FQNNGV come from the germline V gene. The CDR3 contains 14 residues. V was pared by 4 bases and J by 2 bases, with 12 bases between. This clonotype was sampled from a boy under two years old with tuberous sclerosis and intractable seizures. This chain uses TRBV11-2 with TRBJ2-7; D possibly corresponds to TRBD1 (6 bases). Material: peripheral blood, obtained at surgery. As DNA, the CDR3 is TGTGCCAGCAGCTCCAGGGGTTGGGCCTACGAGCAGTACTTC. Amino acid sequence: CASSSRGWAYEQYF.